This T cell receptor (beta chain) comes out of a study of blood T cell repertoires in COVID-19. Study-wide background: COVID-19 samples, acute and convalescent, were from the United States, Italy and Spain.

Produced via immunoSEQ multiplex PCR; TCRdb's table is partial and in-frame only. Of about 420,000 clones in the sample, about 90% were seen once. Patients in Seattle were enrolled during active infection, then followed longitudinally. The germline CDR1 and CDR2 sequences are LGHDT and YNNKEL (reference sequence). V shed 5 bases and J 4 bases; nucleotides not matched to a gene: 14. This CDR3 region has 17 residues. Sequencing was performed on peripheral blood. The clonotype originates from a man aged 18 to 30 with COVID-19, enrolled during active disease. The V and J genes are TRBV3-1 (or the pseudogene TRBV3-2) and TRBJ2-5, with 9 nucleotides matching TRBD2. This CDR3 reads CASSLGLAGGGAETQYF. As DNA, the CDR3 is TGTGCCAGCAGCTTGGGACTAGCCGGAGGTGGGGCAGAGACCCAGTACTTC.